The next 27 T cell receptor beta chains were all read from a single sample in a study of control samples from healthy donors and cancer patients. The table came from immunoSEQ multiplex PCR; TCRdb's copy has only in-frame clones and leaves some out. The top ten clones hold over 6% of a sample with about 140,000 clones, about 90% of them seen once. The sequencing input was blood. Receptor source: a man aged 18 to 35 in good health.

This clone was observed a single time. This chain joins TRBV24-1 and TRBJ2-3, with 9 positions matching TRBD1. CDR1 and CDR2 (germline): KGHDR, SFDVKD. V was clipped by 5 bases and J by 2 bases; unmatched bases: 10. This CDR3 is built from 17 residues. CDR3 protein: CATSAGTGMMYTDTQYF. The DNA for the CDR3 is TGTGCCACCAGTGCCGGGACAGGGATGATGTACACAGATACGCAGTATTTT.

This chain links TRBV6-1 with TRBJ2-2, with D unclear. The CDR3 covers 15 residues. Germline loops: CDR1 MNHNS, CDR2 SASEGT. The V gene lost 2 bases and the J gene lost 6 bases, with 13 bases spanning the gap. CDR3 residues: CASSETVRFSGELFF. DNA for the CDR3: TGTGCCAGCAGTGAAACCGTACGGTTCTCCGGGGAGCTGTTTTTT.

The J gene is TRBJ2-3, the V gene TRBV9; possible D gene TRBD2, 7 bases. V was cut by 4 bases and J by 6 bases, with 15 bases left in between. Germline CDR1 SGDLS, CDR2 YYNGEE. The CDR3 extends over 14 amino acids. The CDR3 sequence is CASSPWGGADTQYF. In nucleotides, the CDR3 is TGTGCCAGCAGCCCCTGGGGGGGGGCGGATACGCAGTATTTT.

The rearrangement links TRBV4-2 to TRBJ1-2, with D perhaps TRBD1 (5 bases). CDR1 LGHNA and CDR2 YNFKEQ come from the germline V gene. This CDR3 comprises 17 residues. The V end lost 2 bases, the J end lost 4 bases, and 20 bases lay between the germline ends. This CDR3 reads CASSQTGTSNRIYGYTF. The CDR3 DNA reads TGTGCCAGCAGCCAAACCGGGACCTCAAATCGAATCTATGGCTACACCTTC.

The gene calls are TRBV3-1 (or the pseudogene TRBV3-2) and TRBJ1-1; 7 bases fit TRBD1. The CDR3 extends over 14 amino acids. CDR1 and CDR2 from the germline V gene are LGHDT and YNNKEL (reference sequence). V shed 2 bases and J 8 bases; nucleotides not matched to a gene: 8. The CDR3 region is CASSQRGRTLEAFF. The CDR3 region has the DNA TGTGCCAGCAGCCAAAGGGGGCGGACCCTAGAAGCTTTCTTT.

The DNA of the CDR3 is TGTGCCAGCAGCGTAGTTGGGGCGAACACTGAAGCTTTCTTT. This codes for CASSVVGANTEAFF. V usage is TRBV9 and J usage is TRBJ1-1; D might be TRBD1 (5 bases). This CDR3 comprises 14 residues. Germline assignment: CDR1 SGDLS and CDR2 YYNGEE. Trimming took off 0 bases at V and 1 base at J, with 7 bases between the two ends.

The chain is built from TRBV4-1 and TRBJ2-1; 14 bases line up with TRBD2. V was clipped by 4 bases and J by 1 base; unmatched bases: 6. The CDR3 sequence is 18 residues long. Germline V gene sequence: CDR1 MGHRA, CDR2 YSYEKL. The CDR3 DNA sequence: TGCGCCAGCAGCCGGGTGCGACTAGCGGGGGGGTCCTACAATGAGCAGTTCTTC. Protein sequence: CASSRVRLAGGSYNEQFF.

The chain carries TRBV4-3 and TRBJ1-6, with a tentative D call TRBD1 (5 bases). Trimming took 1 base from V and 0 from J, leaving 19 bases between them. Germline V gene sequence: CDR1 LGHNA, CDR2 YSLEER. The CDR3 extends over 20 amino acids. This CDR3 is CASSQGPSIRESSYNSPLHF. CDR3 DNA: TGCGCCAGCAGCCAAGGACCTAGTATCAGGGAGAGCTCCTATAATTCACCCCTCCACTTT.

This clone appeared once. This chain connects TRBV19 to TRBJ1-5, with D unresolved. The CDR3 consists of 15 residues. Germline CDR1 LNHDA, CDR2 SQIVND (reference sequence). V was shortened by 0 bases and J by 15 bases, with 21 bases between the two germline ends. The CDR3 DNA reads TGTGCCAGTAGTATAGAGGGCACGGATAAGTTCAGGTTGCATTTT. It specifies CASSIEGTDKFRLHF.

The sample holds many counts of this clone. The chain has TRBV24-1 and TRBJ2-7; TRBD1 agrees at 7 bases. CDR1 is KGHDR, CDR2 SFDVKD, per germline. The CDR3 loop spans 13 amino acids. The V gene end was trimmed by 2 bases and the J gene end by 6 bases; junction bases not matched to a gene: 3. CDR3 region: CATSDYRGAEQYF. DNA for the CDR3: TGTGCCACCAGTGATTACAGGGGTGCCGAGCAGTACTTC.

The genes are TRBV28 and TRBJ2-3; no firm D call. V gave up 2 bases and J gave up 2 bases, with 8 bases separating them. The CDR3 covers 14 residues. Germline CDR1 is MDHEN and CDR2 is SYDVKM. CDR3 loop: CASSLGTFTDTQYF. As DNA, the CDR3 is TGTGCCAGCAGTTTAGGAACTTTCACAGATACGCAGTATTTT.

This chain uses TRBV7-9 with TRBJ1-1; D perhaps matches TRBD1 (5 bases). Germline assignment: CDR1 SEHNR and CDR2 FQNEAQ (reference sequence). V lost 5 bases, J lost 4 bases, and 11 bases lay in between. This CDR3 spans 13 amino acids. The CDR3 nucleotides are TGTGCCAGCAGCGTCGGCGGGGGCACTGAAGCTTTCTTT. It translates to CASSVGGGTEAFF. Full variable domain (rest looked up from reference TRBV7-9 and TRBJ1-1): DTGVSQNPRHKITKRGQNVTFRCDPISEHNRLYWYRQTLGQGPEFLTYFQNEAQLEKSRLLSDRFSAERPKGSFSTLEIQRTEQGDSAMYLCASSVGGGTEAFFGQGTRLTVV.

The chain recombines TRBV2 with TRBJ2-3; 9 bases map to TRBD2. Looked up from germline, CDR1 is SNHLY and CDR2 is FYNNEI. V was clipped by 8 bases and J by 7 bases; unmatched bases: 13. The CDR3 totals 15 residues. CDR3 residues: CASGASGEPPHTQYF. The CDR3 DNA follows: TGTGCCAGCGGGGCTAGCGGGGAACCTCCGCATACGCAGTATTTT.

V is TRBV7-3 and J is TRBJ2-1; 7 bases map to TRBD1. This CDR3 spans 15 amino acids. CDR1 and CDR2 (germline): SGHTA, FQGTGA. Trimming removed 4 bases from V and 5 bases from J; junction bases left unmatched: 8. Here the CDR3 DNA reads TGTGCCAGCAGCTCGCCGGGACAGCTCAACAATGAGCAGTTCTTC. Translating gives CASSSPGQLNNEQFF.

The V call is TRBV2, the J call TRBJ2-5; D might be TRBD2 (5 bases). Germline lookup yields CDR1 SNHLY and CDR2 FYNNEI. V lost 8 bases and J 1 base, leaving 11 bases between the germline ends. The CDR3 is 13 residues long. CDR3 in amino acids: CASDGETQETQYF. The CDR3 DNA reads TGTGCCAGCGACGGGGAAACCCAAGAGACCCAGTACTTC.

V and J are TRBV7-2 and TRBJ2-7; 9 bases match TRBD1. This CDR3 is 17 amino acids long. Losses at the gene ends were 3 bases for V and 1 base for J; bases not matched to a gene: 10. From germline, CDR1 is SGHTA and CDR2 FQGNSA. The CDR3, as DNA: TGTGCCAGCAGCTTTGGCGCCACCGGGACAGGGTCCTACGAGCAGTACTTC. Translated, it gives CASSFGATGTGSYEQYF.

J is TRBJ1-1 and V is TRBV5-1; 7 nucleotides align to TRBD1. The CDR3 sequence is 14 residues long. CDR1 is SGHRS, CDR2 YFSETQ, per germline. J lost 1 base, V lost 3 bases, and 3 bases had no gene match. The CDR3 DNA reads TGCGCCAGCAGCTCGGGACAGACGAACACTGAAGCTTTCTTT. It yields the protein CASSSGQTNTEAFF.

The chain joins TRBV4-2 to TRBJ1-2; no definite D call. The CDR3 has 18 amino acids. V was pared by 0 bases and J by 1 base, with 18 bases between. Per germline, CDR1 LGHNA and CDR2 YNFKEQ. The CDR3 spells CASSQDARYWGDNYGYTF. The CDR3 DNA is TGTGCCAGCAGCCAAGACGCTCGCTACTGGGGAGATAACTATGGCTACACCTTC.

CDR3 loop: CASSLGDSYYEQYF. The DNA for the CDR3 is TGTGCCAGCAGCTTAGGGGACAGTTACTACGAGCAGTACTTC. The chain has TRBV7-2 and TRBJ2-7, with 7 nucleotides matching TRBD1. The CDR3 contains 14 residues. Germline CDR1 and CDR2: SGHTA and FQGNSA. The V and J ends lost 1 base and 3 bases, in that order; junction bases with no gene match: 3.

The chain is built from TRBV19 and TRBJ2-1; 8 bases are a match to TRBD2. This CDR3 has 15 amino acids. The germline V gene encodes CDR1 LNHDA and CDR2 SQIVND (reference sequence). Unmatched junction bases numbered 1, after V lost 0 bases and J lost 3 bases. CDR3 in DNA: TGTGCCAGTAGTATAGATCGGGGGGGCTACAATGAGCAGTTCTTC. Translating it yields CASSIDRGGYNEQFF. The whole variable domain, remainder taken from reference TRBV19 and TRBJ2-1, is DGGITQSPKYLFRKEGQNVTLSCEQNLNHDAMYWYRQDPGQGLRLIYYSQIVNDFQKGDIAEGYSVSREKKESFPLTVTSAQKNPTAFYLCASSIDRGGYNEQFFGPGTRLTVL.

The CDR3 is CASSVVDSLVYEQYF. The CDR3 DNA reads as TGTGCCAGCAGCGTAGTGGACAGCCTAGTCTACGAGCAGTACTTC. The V call is TRBV9, the J call TRBJ2-7, with D perhaps matching TRBD1 (6 bases). Trimming stripped 0 bases from V and 3 bases from J, with 13 bases between. The CDR3 runs to 15 residues. Germline loops: CDR1 SGDLS, CDR2 YYNGEE.

The count of this clone is one. The rearrangement links TRBV5-1 to TRBJ2-1; TRBD2 is a possible D gene (6 bases). Germline CDR1 SGHRS, CDR2 YFSETQ. The CDR3 totals 15 residues. Trimming stripped 1 base from V and 7 bases from J, with 15 bases between. The CDR3 region is CASSLFSSAGNEQFF. The DNA of the CDR3 is TGCGCCAGCAGCTTGTTCTCGTCGGCGGGGAATGAGCAGTTCTTC.

The genes are TRBV5-6 and TRBJ1-1; TRBD1 matches at 8 bases. This CDR3 spans 17 amino acids. Germline V gives CDR1 SGHDT, CDR2 YYEEEE. Trimming removed 0 bases from V and 6 bases from J; junction bases left unmatched: 13. CDR3 sequence: CASSLGVVGQGMAEAFF. DNA of the CDR3: TGTGCCAGCAGCTTGGGGGTCGTAGGACAGGGCATGGCTGAAGCTTTCTTT.

The chain links TRBV7-9 to TRBJ1-2; D not resolved. Trimming pared 1 base from V and 3 bases from J, leaving 9 bases between. Germline lookup yields CDR1 SEHNR and CDR2 FQNEAQ (reference sequence). CDR3 length equals 14 residues. CDR3 residues: CASSLGWGYYGYTF. The DNA of the CDR3 is TGTGCCAGCAGCTTAGGTTGGGGTTACTATGGCTACACCTTC. Combining the CDR3 with reference TRBV7-9 and TRBJ1-2 gives the whole variable domain DTGVSQNPRHKITKRGQNVTFRCDPISEHNRLYWYRQTLGQGPEFLTYFQNEAQLEKSRLLSDRFSAERPKGSFSTLEIQRTEQGDSAMYLCASSLGWGYYGYTFGSGTRLTVV.

This clone was detected a few times. The chain carries TRBV19 and TRBJ1-3; D unclear. This CDR3 is 14 amino acids long. Trimming stripped 4 bases from V and 2 bases from J, with 9 bases between. Germline V lookup: CDR1 LNHDA, CDR2 SQIVND (reference sequence). Here the CDR3 DNA reads TGTGCCAGTAGTAGGCGCGGTACTGGAAACACCATATATTTT. It specifies CASSRRGTGNTIYF.

V gene TRBV6-5 combines with J gene TRBJ1-6; possibly TRBD1 for D (5 bases). The length of the CDR3 is 14 residues. V lost 6 bases to trimming and J lost 7 bases, with 13 bases between them. The germline V gene encodes CDR1 MNHEY and CDR2 SVGAGI. In nucleotides, the CDR3 is TGTGCCAGCAGAAATACAGGATCCAATTCACCCCTCCACTTT. It translates to CASRNTGSNSPLHF.

This clone was seen a single time. This rearrangement joins TRBV3-1 (or the pseudogene TRBV3-2) to TRBJ2-7; D gene uncertain. Looked up from germline, CDR1 is LGHDT and CDR2 is YNNKEL (reference sequence). The CDR3 runs to 15 residues. Trimming removed 1 base from V and 4 bases from J, with 14 bases in between. CDR3: CASSQGVPSNYEQYF. CDR3 DNA sequence: TGTGCCAGCAGCCAAGGCGTCCCATCAAATTACGAGCAGTACTTC.